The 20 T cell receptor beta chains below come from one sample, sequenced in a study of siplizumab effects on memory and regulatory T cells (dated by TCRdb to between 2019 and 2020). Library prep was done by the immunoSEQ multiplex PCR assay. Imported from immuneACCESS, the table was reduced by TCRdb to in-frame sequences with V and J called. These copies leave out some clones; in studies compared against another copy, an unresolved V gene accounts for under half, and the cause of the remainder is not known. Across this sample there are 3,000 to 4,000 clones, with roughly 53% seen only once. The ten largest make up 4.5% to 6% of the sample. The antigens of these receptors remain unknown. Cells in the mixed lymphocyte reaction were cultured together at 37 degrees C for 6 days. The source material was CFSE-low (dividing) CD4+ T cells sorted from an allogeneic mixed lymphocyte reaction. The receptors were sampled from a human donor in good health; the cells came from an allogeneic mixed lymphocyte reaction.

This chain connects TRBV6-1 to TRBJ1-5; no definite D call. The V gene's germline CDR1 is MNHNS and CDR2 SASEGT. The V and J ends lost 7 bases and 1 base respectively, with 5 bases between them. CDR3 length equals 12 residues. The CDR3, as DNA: TGTGCCAGCAATGGGAGCAATCAGCCCCAGCATTTT. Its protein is CASNGSNQPQHF.

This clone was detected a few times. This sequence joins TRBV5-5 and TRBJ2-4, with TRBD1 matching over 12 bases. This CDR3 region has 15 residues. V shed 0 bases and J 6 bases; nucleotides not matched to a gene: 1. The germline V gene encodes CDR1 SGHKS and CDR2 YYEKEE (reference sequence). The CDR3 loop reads CASSLGDRGRNIQYF. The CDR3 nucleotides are TGTGCCAGCAGCTTGGGGGACAGGGGGCGAAACATTCAGTACTTC.

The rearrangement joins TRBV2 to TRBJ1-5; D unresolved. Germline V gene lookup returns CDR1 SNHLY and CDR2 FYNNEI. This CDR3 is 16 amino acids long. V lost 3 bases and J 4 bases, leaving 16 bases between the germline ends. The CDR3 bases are TGTGCCAGCAGTGAGACGAGGGCAGTCCTTAATCAGCCCCAGCATTTT. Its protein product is CASSETRAVLNQPQHF.

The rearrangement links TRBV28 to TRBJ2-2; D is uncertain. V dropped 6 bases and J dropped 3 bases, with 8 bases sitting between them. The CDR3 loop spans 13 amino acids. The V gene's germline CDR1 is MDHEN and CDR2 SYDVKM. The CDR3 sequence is CASSHPHTGELFF. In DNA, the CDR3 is TGTGCCAGCAGCCACCCCCACACCGGGGAGCTGTTTTTT. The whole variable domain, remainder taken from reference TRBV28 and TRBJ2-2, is DVKVTQSSRYLVKRTGEKVFLECVQDMDHENMFWYRQDPGLGLRLIYFSYDVKMKEKGDIPEGYSVSREKKERFSLILESASTNQTSMYLCASSHPHTGELFFGEGSRLTVL.

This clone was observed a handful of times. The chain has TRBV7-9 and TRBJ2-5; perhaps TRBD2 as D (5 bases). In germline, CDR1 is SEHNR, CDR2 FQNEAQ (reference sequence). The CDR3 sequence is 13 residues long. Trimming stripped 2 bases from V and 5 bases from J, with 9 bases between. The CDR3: CASSLRSGETQYF. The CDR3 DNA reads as TGTGCCAGCAGCTTACGAAGCGGCGAGACCCAGTACTTC.

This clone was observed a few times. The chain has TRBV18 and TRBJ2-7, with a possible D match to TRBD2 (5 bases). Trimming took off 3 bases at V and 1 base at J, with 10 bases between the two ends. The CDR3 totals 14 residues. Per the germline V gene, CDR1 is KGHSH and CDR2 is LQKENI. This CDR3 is CASSPSRVSYEQYF. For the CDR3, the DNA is TGTGCCAGCTCACCTTCGAGGGTTTCCTACGAGCAGTACTTC.

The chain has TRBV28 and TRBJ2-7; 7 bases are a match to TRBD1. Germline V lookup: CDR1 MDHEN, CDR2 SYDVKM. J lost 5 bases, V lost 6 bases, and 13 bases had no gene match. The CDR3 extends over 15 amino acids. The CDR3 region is CASRGLDRARNEQYF. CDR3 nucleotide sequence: TGTGCCAGCAGGGGATTAGACAGGGCGAGAAACGAGCAGTACTTC.

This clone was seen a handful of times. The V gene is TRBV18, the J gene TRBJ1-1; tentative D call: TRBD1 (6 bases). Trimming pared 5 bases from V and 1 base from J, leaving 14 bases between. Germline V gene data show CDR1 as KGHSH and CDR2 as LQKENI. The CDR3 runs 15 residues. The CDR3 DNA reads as TGTGCCAGCTCATTGAATCCGGGGGCGAACACTGAAGCTTTCTTT. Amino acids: CASSLNPGANTEAFF. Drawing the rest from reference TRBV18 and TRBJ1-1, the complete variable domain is NAGVMQNPRHLVRRRGQEARLRCSPMKGHSHVYWYRQLPEEGLKFMVYLQKENIIDESGMPKERFSAEFPKEGPSILRIQQVVRGDSAAYFCASSLNPGANTEAFFGQGTRLTVV.

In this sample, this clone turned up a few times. CDR3 bases: TGTGCCAGCACAACAGGGGGCGGGTCCTGGCAGTACTTC. This encodes CASTTGGGSWQYF. This chain uses TRBV2 with TRBJ2-7; 9 bases line up with TRBD1. V was clipped by 7 bases and J by 9 bases; unmatched bases: 10. Germline CDR1 and CDR2: SNHLY and FYNNEI. The CDR3 has 13 residues.

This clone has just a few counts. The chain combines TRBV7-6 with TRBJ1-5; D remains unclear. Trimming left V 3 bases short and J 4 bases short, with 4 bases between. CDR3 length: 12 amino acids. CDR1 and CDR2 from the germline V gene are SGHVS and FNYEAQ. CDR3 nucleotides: TGTGCCAGCAGCTTTCAAAATCAGCCCCAGCATTTT. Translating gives CASSFQNQPQHF. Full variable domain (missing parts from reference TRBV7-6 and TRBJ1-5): GAGVSQSPRYKVTKRGQDVALRCDPISGHVSLYWYRQALGQGPEFLTYFNYEAQQDKSGLPNDRFSAERPEGSISTLTIQRTEQRDSAMYRCASSFQNQPQHFGDGTRLSIL.

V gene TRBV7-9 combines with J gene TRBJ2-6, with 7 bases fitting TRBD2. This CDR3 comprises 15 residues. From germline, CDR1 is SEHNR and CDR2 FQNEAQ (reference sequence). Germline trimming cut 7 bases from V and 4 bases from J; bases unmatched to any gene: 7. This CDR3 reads CASTPTGGGANVLTF. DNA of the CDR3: TGTGCCAGCACCCCGACGGGGGGAGGGGCCAACGTCCTGACTTTC.

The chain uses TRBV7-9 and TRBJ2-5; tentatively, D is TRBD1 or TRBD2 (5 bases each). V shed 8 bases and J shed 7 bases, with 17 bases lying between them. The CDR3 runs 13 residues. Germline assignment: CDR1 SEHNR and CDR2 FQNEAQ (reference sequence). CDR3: CASQRGSAGTQYF. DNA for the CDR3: TGTGCCAGCCAACGGGGCTCCGCGGGGACCCAGTACTTC.

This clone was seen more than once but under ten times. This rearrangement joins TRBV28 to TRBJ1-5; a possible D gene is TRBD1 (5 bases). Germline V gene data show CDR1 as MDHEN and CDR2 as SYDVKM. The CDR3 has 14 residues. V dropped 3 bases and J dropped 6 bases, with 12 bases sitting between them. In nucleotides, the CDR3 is TGTGCCAGCAGTTTGGGGGGGGATGTTCAGCCCCAGCATTTT. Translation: CASSLGGDVQPQHF.

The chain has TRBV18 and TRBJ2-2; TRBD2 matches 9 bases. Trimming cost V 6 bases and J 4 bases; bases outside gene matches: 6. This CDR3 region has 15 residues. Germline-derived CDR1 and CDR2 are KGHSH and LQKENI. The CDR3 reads CASSLLAGLTGELFF. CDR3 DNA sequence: TGTGCCAGCTCCCTCCTAGCGGGGCTCACCGGGGAGCTGTTTTTT.

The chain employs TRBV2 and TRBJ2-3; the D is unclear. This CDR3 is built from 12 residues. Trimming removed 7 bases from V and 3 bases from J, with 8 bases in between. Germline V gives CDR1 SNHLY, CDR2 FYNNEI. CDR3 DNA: TGTGCCAGCAATCCCCGGACAGATACGCAGTATTTT. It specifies CASNPRTDTQYF.

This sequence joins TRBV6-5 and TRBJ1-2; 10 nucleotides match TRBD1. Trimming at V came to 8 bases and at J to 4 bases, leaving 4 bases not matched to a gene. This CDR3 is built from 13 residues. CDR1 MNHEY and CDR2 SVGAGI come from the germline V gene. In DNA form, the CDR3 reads TGTGCCAGCCGTAGGACAGGGGGCTATGGCTACACCTTC. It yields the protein CASRRTGGYGYTF.

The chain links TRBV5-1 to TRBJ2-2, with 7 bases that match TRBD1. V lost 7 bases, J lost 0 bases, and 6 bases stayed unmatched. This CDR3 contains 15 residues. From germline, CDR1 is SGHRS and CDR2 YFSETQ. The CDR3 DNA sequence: TGCGCCAGCGGGTTTGACAGGGCGAACACCGGGGAGCTGTTTTTT. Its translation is CASGFDRANTGELFF. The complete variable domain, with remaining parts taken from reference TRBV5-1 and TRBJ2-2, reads KAGVTQTPRYLIKTRGQQVTLSCSPISGHRSVSWYQQTPGQGLQFLFEYFSETQRNKGNFPGRFSGRQFSNSRSEMNVSTLELGDSALYLCASGFDRANTGELFFGEGSRLTVL.

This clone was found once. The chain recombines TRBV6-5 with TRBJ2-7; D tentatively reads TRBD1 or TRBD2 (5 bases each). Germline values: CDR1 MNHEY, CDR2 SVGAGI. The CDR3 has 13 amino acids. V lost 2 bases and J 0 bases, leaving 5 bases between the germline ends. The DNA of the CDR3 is TGTGCCAGCAGTTACGGGACCTCCTACGAGCAGTACTTC. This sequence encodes CASSYGTSYEQYF.

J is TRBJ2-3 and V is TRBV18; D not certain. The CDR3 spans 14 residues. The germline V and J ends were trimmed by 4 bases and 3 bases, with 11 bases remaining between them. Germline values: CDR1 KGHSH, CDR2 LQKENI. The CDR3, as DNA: TGTGCCAGCTCACTCTGGACGACTACAGATACGCAGTATTTT. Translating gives CASSLWTTTDTQYF. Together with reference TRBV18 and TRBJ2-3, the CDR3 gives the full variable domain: NAGVMQNPRHLVRRRGQEARLRCSPMKGHSHVYWYRQLPEEGLKFMVYLQKENIIDESGMPKERFSAEFPKEGPSILRIQQVVRGDSAAYFCASSLWTTTDTQYFGPGTRLTVL.

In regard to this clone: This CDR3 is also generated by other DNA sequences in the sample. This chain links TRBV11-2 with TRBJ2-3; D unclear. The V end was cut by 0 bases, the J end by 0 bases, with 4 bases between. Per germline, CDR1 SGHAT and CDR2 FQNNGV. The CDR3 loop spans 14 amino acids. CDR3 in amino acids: CASSLDRSTDTQYF. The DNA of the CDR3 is TGTGCCAGCAGCTTAGATCGGAGCACAGATACGCAGTATTTT.